This T cell receptor (beta chain) was captured in a study of T cells after posttransplantation cyclophosphamide. Whole-study results and caveats: TRB clonality was highly associated with recipient CMV seropositivity and reactivation. Donor CD8+ memory clones often dominated recipient blood repertoires at later times. Skin or GI-infiltrating T cells shared few TRB sequences with blood.

The CDR3 runs 14 residues. Germline V gene data show CDR1 as SGHVS and CDR2 as FNYEAQ. Trimming at V came to 6 bases and at J to 7 bases, leaving 6 bases not matched to a gene. There are a few counts of this clone. Its antigen is undetermined. A marrow graft followed busulfan-fludarabine conditioning, with cyclophosphamide on days +3 and +4. Data came from immunoSEQ multiplex PCR; TCRdb stores just in-frame clones and leaves some out. The data show around 5,700 clones, with none appearing a single time. The source of this sequence is a male patient aged 60-69 years who received an allogeneic stem cell transplant from a related donor, was CMV-positive, and had acute GVHD only. Some T cells may trace back to the graft donor. The sample in question was PBMCs, obtained around 380 days after allogeneic stem cell transplant with posttransplant cyclophosphamide. The chain couples TRBV7-6 to TRBJ1-6, with 7 bases fitting TRBD1. The chain's CDR3 is CASSSTGPNSPLHF. The CDR3 nucleotides are TGTGCCAGCAGTTCGACAGGGCCGAATTCACCCCTCCACTTT.